These 8 T cell receptor beta chains originate from one sample sequenced in a study of blood T cell repertoires in COVID-19 (dated by TCRdb to about 2020). The method behind the library was the immunoSEQ multiplex PCR assay. This immuneACCESS table, as held by TCRdb, lists in-frame sequences with V and J called but not all clones. Of the missing ones, under half trace to an unresolved V gene in checked studies; the others have no known cause. This sample is represented by about 270,000 clones; over 75% of them were singletons. The top ten constitute roughly 8.6% of the sample. Specimen: peripheral blood. The receptors were gathered from a human donor in a cohort sampled during active COVID-19.

The rearrangement joins TRBV19 to TRBJ1-2; TRBD1 matches 10 bases. The junction had 8 bases not matched to a gene; V was cut back by 6 bases and J by 4 bases. The CDR3 contains 15 residues. Germline CDR1 is LNHDA and CDR2 is SQIVND (reference sequence). The CDR3 nucleotides read TGTGCCAGTAGATCGACCGGGACAGGGGTCTATGGCTACACCTTC. This codes for CASRSTGTGVYGYTF. The full variable domain, in which reference TRBV19 and TRBJ1-2 provide the parts outside the CDR3, is DGGITQSPKYLFRKEGQNVTLSCEQNLNHDAMYWYRQDPGQGLRLIYYSQIVNDFQKGDIAEGYSVSREKKESFPLTVTSAQKNPTAFYLCASRSTGTGVYGYTFGSGTRLTVV.

J is TRBJ1-1 and V is TRBV3-1 (or the pseudogene TRBV3-2); D gene uncertain. This CDR3 spans 13 amino acids. The germline V and J ends were trimmed by 4 bases and 6 bases, with 12 bases remaining between them. The germline V gene encodes CDR1 LGHDT and CDR2 YNNKEL (reference sequence). The CDR3 region is CASSLRQISEAFF. For the CDR3, the DNA is TGTGCCAGCAGCCTCCGACAAATCTCTGAAGCTTTCTTT.

This rearrangement joins TRBV5-1 to TRBJ2-7; 10 bases fit TRBD1. The CDR3 covers 15 residues. V shed 0 bases, J shed 6 bases, and the junction held 6 bases outside the gene matches. The germline gives CDR1 SGHRS, CDR2 YFSETQ. CDR3 nucleotide sequence: TGCGCCAGCAGCTTGGACGACAGGGGGCTTTCCGAGCAGTACTTC. Translated, it gives CASSLDDRGLSEQYF. Full variable domain (remainder filled in from reference TRBV5-1 and TRBJ2-7): KAGVTQTPRYLIKTRGQQVTLSCSPISGHRSVSWYQQTPGQGLQFLFEYFSETQRNKGNFPGRFSGRQFSNSRSEMNVSTLELGDSALYLCASSLDDRGLSEQYFGPGTRLTVT.

The chain recombines TRBV7-9 with TRBJ1-1; D call uncertain. Germline V gene data show CDR1 as SEHNR and CDR2 as FQNEAQ (reference sequence). Trimming removed 4 bases at V and 2 bases at J, with 8 bases between. The CDR3 is 13 residues long. The CDR3 protein is CASSSKLNTEAFF. The DNA for the CDR3 is TGTGCCAGCAGCTCGAAACTCAACACTGAAGCTTTCTTT.

This chain connects TRBV19 to TRBJ1-2, with D tentatively TRBD1 (6 bases). Germline CDR1 LNHDA, CDR2 SQIVND (reference sequence). The CDR3 sequence is 13 residues long. Trimming took 5 bases from V and 8 from J, leaving 15 bases between them. This chain's CDR3 is CASSQGRFGGYTF. The CDR3 DNA sequence: TGTGCCAGTAGTCAGGGGCGCTTTGGGGGCTACACCTTC.

The chain uses TRBV6-2 or TRBV6-3 and TRBJ2-3; a possible D gene is TRBD2 (5 bases). Trimming removed 5 bases from V and 0 bases from J, with 9 bases in between. The CDR3 extends over 14 amino acids. The V gene's germline CDR1 is MNHEY and CDR2 SVGEGT. CDR3 region: CASSPERSTDTQYF. The CDR3 nucleotides are TGTGCCAGCAGTCCCGAGCGGAGCACAGATACGCAGTATTTT.

This chain uses TRBV7-9 with TRBJ2-2; D perhaps matches TRBD1 (6 bases). CDR3 length equals 15 residues. V was clipped by 6 bases and J by 0 bases, with 11 bases between them. CDR1 SEHNR and CDR2 FQNEAQ come from the germline V gene (reference sequence). CDR3 in DNA: TGTGCCAGCAGAACGAGGGGGACGAACACCGGGGAGCTGTTTTTT. It specifies CASRTRGTNTGELFF.

The J gene is TRBJ2-7, the V gene TRBV25-1; the D gene is possibly TRBD1 (5 bases). Trimming stripped 6 bases from V and 6 bases from J, with 18 bases between. Germline V gives CDR1 MGHDK, CDR2 SYGVNS. The CDR3 loop spans 14 amino acids. The CDR3 sequence: CASSQGLMSREQYF. The CDR3 DNA is TGTGCCAGCAGCCAGGGTTTGATGTCTCGCGAGCAGTACTTC.